These 27 T cell receptor beta chains came from one sample sequenced in a study of CD8 T cells in ankylosing spondylitis. Study-level findings and limits: Ankylosing spondylitis blood appeared to be characterized by a TCR beta motif of about eight highly homologous variants.

TCRdb re-derived calls from the 5' RACE reads in MiXCR, one entry per CDR3 protein. The repertoire has approximately 500,000 distinct CDR3 sequences, about 13% of them found once; the top ten carry nearly 7%. Their antigen targets remain unknown. Material for sequencing was blood, either unsorted or a sorted T cell fraction (not recorded which). The receptors derive from a male donor with ankylosing spondylitis.

In this sample, this clonotype turned up a few times. The chain recombines TRBV20-1 with TRBJ2-7, with D tentatively TRBD2 (5 bases). Germline V gene lookup returns CDR1 DFQATT and CDR2 SNEGSKA (reference sequence). Trimming stripped 6 bases from V and 5 bases from J, with 8 bases between. This CDR3 has 10 amino acids. The CDR3 sequence is CSAASNEQYF. In DNA, the CDR3 is TGCAGTGCAGCTAGCAACGAGCAGTACTTC.

This clonotype was recorded a few times. The J gene is TRBJ2-6, the V gene TRBV18; no firm D call. Germline values: CDR1 KGHSH, CDR2 LQKENI. Trimming cost V 3 bases and J 0 bases, with 9 bases left between them. The CDR3 spans 16 residues. The CDR3: CASSPDWSSGANVLTF. In DNA, the CDR3 is TGTGCCAGCTCACCCGACTGGAGCTCTGGGGCCAACGTCCTGACTTTC.

The gene calls are TRBV11-2 and TRBJ2-6; D is perhaps TRBD2 (5 bases). The length of the CDR3 is 17 residues. Per germline, CDR1 SGHAT and CDR2 FQNNGV. V was trimmed by 8 bases and J by 0 bases, leaving 17 bases between them. The CDR3 region is CASRRGRTLSGANVLTF. In DNA form, the CDR3 reads TGTGCCAGCCGCCGCGGGCGGACCCTCTCTGGGGCCAACGTCCTGACTTTC.

This clonotype showed up just a few times. The chain uses TRBV6-5 and TRBJ2-4, with a tentative D call TRBD1 (6 bases). The CDR3 loop spans 16 amino acids. V lost 0 bases, J lost 1 base, and 10 bases lay in between. Germline CDR1 and CDR2: MNHEY and SVGAGI. CDR3 in DNA: TGTGCCAGCAGTTACTCGTCCCAGGGGGCCAAAAACATTCAGTACTTC. Protein: CASSYSSQGAKNIQYF.

V and J are TRBV6-5 and TRBJ1-2; no clear D gene. This CDR3 has 18 amino acids. The V end was cut by 1 base, the J end by 4 bases, with 22 bases between. CDR1 MNHEY and CDR2 SVGAGI come from the germline V gene. The CDR3 is CASSYYPQGGVTPYGYTF. CDR3 bases: TGTGCCAGCAGTTACTACCCGCAAGGCGGGGTTACCCCCTATGGCTACACCTTC.

V usage is TRBV3-1 and J usage is TRBJ2-1; 7 nucleotides match TRBD1. The CDR3 is made up of 15 amino acids. The V gene's germline CDR1 is LGHDT and CDR2 YNNKEL (reference sequence). Trimming took 2 bases from V and 7 from J; bases not matched to a gene: 8. The CDR3 spells CASSQFPQGVNEQFF. For the CDR3, the DNA is TGTGCCAGCAGCCAATTTCCCCAGGGGGTAAATGAGCAGTTCTTC.

The genes are TRBV20-1 and TRBJ2-1, with 11 bases fitting TRBD1. The V gene end was trimmed by 6 bases and the J gene end by 15 bases; junction bases not matched to a gene: 10. Germline V gene data show CDR1 as DFQATT and CDR2 as SNEGSKA (reference sequence). The CDR3 has 12 amino acids. The CDR3 protein is CSASGTGGYRFF. The CDR3 region has the DNA TGCAGTGCCTCCGGGACAGGGGGTTATAGGTTCTTC.

This clonotype was counted between two and nine times. This CDR3 is CASSSLWGREDYGYTF. CDR3 coding DNA: TGTGCCAGCAGTTCCCTTTGGGGCAGGGAGGACTATGGCTACACCTTC. The rearrangement links TRBV6-5 to TRBJ1-2, with D tentatively TRBD1 (5 bases). This CDR3 has 16 amino acids. V was trimmed by 4 bases and J by 3 bases, leaving 18 bases between them. Germline V gene sequence: CDR1 MNHEY, CDR2 SVGAGI.

This rearrangement joins TRBV4-2 to TRBJ2-1, with 10 nucleotides matching TRBD2. The V gene's germline CDR1 is LGHNA and CDR2 YNFKEQ. V shed 3 bases, J shed 10 bases, and the junction held 9 bases outside the gene matches. The CDR3 loop spans 15 amino acids. This chain's CDR3 is CASSQVLAGVWEQFF. The CDR3 bases are TGTGCCAGCAGCCAGGTGCTAGCGGGAGTATGGGAGCAGTTCTTC.

This clonotype has a handful of counts. One junction end disagrees with the germline gene, perhaps due to a read error. V usage is TRBV2 and J usage is TRBJ1-2, with 8 nucleotides matching TRBD1. This CDR3 is built from 14 residues. Looked up from germline, CDR1 is SNHLY and CDR2 is FYNNEI. The DNA for the CDR3 is TGTGCCAGCAGAGAAGACAGGGGAAGCTATGGCTACACCTTC. It codes for CASREDRGSYGYTF. The full variable domain, in which reference TRBV2 and TRBJ1-2 provide the parts outside the CDR3, is EPEVTQTPSHQVTQMGQEVILRCVPISNHLYFYWYRQILGQKVEFLVSFYNNEISEKSEIFDDQFSVERPDGSNFTLKIRSTKLEDSAMYFCASREDRGSYGYTFGSGTRLTVV.

In its sample, this clonotype was seen a few times. This sequence joins TRBV29-1 and TRBJ1-2, with no clear D. Trimming shortened V by 3 bases and J by 0 bases, and 14 bases separated the two germline ends. The CDR3 runs 15 residues. The germline gives CDR1 SQVTM, CDR2 ANQGSEA. CDR3 DNA: TGCAGCGTTGATAAGCCTAAACAGCCTAACTATGGCTACACCTTC. This encodes CSVDKPKQPNYGYTF.

The table lists this clonotype with a few counts. Germline and junction disagree at one end, which may indicate a read error. The rearrangement joins TRBV29-1 to TRBJ2-5; D might be TRBD1 (6 bases). From germline, CDR1 is SQVTM and CDR2 ANQGSEA. The CDR3 runs to 13 residues. CDR3 DNA sequence: TGCAGCGCTGAAGGGGGTCTGGCAGAGACCCAGTACTTC. Amino acid sequence: CSAEGGLAETQYF.

A few counts support this clonotype. J is TRBJ2-3 and V is TRBV20-1, with 9 bases aligning to TRBD1. Germline-derived CDR1 and CDR2 are DFQATT and SNEGSKA (reference sequence). CDR3 length: 13 amino acids. J lost 4 bases, V lost 4 bases, and 3 bases had no gene match. The CDR3 sequence: CSAMGQGADTQYF. CDR3 coding DNA: TGCAGTGCTATGGGACAGGGTGCAGATACGCAGTATTTT.

This chain uses TRBV6-5 with TRBJ1-1, with D perhaps matching TRBD1 (5 bases). The CDR3 runs 13 residues. From germline, CDR1 is MNHEY and CDR2 SVGAGI. The V end lost 5 bases, the J end lost 10 bases, and 17 bases lay between the germline ends. The CDR3 DNA reads TGTGCCAGCAGTACACTCGGTAGGGACCCAGCTTTCTTT. Translating gives CASSTLGRDPAFF.

The rearrangement links TRBV3-1 to TRBJ2-1; D is tentatively TRBD1 or TRBD2 (5 bases each). Trimming took 1 base from V and 9 from J, leaving 16 bases between them. The length of the CDR3 is 15 residues. From germline, CDR1 is LGHDT and CDR2 YNNKEL (reference sequence). CDR3 coding DNA: TGTGCCAGCAGCCAAGGTGGGACGCTGGAAGGTGAGCAGTTCTTC. Its protein product is CASSQGGTLEGEQFF.

For the CDR3, the DNA is TGCAGTGCCCTAAGGGGGCCGAACACTGAAGCTTTCTTT. Translation: CSALRGPNTEAFF. The chain couples TRBV20-1 to TRBJ1-1; 7 bases are a match to TRBD1. Looked up from germline, CDR1 is DFQATT and CDR2 is SNEGSKA (reference sequence). The J segment lost 1 base and the V segment lost 6 bases, leaving 5 bases of the junction unmatched. This CDR3 is built from 13 residues.

This clonotype has just a few counts. The gene calls are TRBV6-6 and TRBJ1-1; unclear D gene. With 7 bases removed from V and 1 base from J, the gap between germline ends came to 7 bases. CDR3 length: 12 residues. CDR1 and CDR2 (germline): MNHNY, SVGAGI (reference sequence). The CDR3 DNA sequence: TGTGCCAGCAAGGCGTGGAACACTGAAGCTTTCTTT. As protein: CASKAWNTEAFF.

The chain has TRBV24-1 and TRBJ2-3, with D perhaps TRBD1 (6 bases). Germline CDR1 and CDR2: KGHDR and SFDVKD. The CDR3 extends over 15 amino acids. Trimming took off 6 bases at V and 6 bases at J, with 18 bases between the two ends. The CDR3 nucleotides read TGTGCCACCAGTTCACCAACAGGGAAAGGGGATACGCAGTATTTT. Its translation: CATSSPTGKGDTQYF.

The V call is TRBV30, the J call TRBJ2-1, with D perhaps matching TRBD2 (7 bases). The CDR3 has 14 residues. The V gene's germline CDR1 is GTSNPN and CDR2 SVGIG (reference sequence). With 3 bases removed from V and 9 bases from J, the gap between germline ends came to 18 bases. The CDR3 here is CAWSKGEGRGEQFF. DNA of the CDR3: TGTGCCTGGAGCAAGGGGGAGGGTCGGGGTGAGCAGTTCTTC.

This chain joins TRBV15 and TRBJ2-7, with 11 bases that match TRBD1. The ends lost 3 bases at V and 4 bases at J; junction bases unmatched: 5. This CDR3 is 15 amino acids long. Germline V lookup: CDR1 LNHNV, CDR2 YYDKDF (reference sequence). For the CDR3, the DNA is TGTGCCACCAGCAGGGGGGGGACAGGGGGTTACGAGCAGTACTTC. Its protein product is CATSRGGTGGYEQYF.

A few counts support this clonotype. V gene TRBV15 combines with J gene TRBJ2-1, with 8 bases identical to TRBD1. Germline V lookup: CDR1 LNHNV, CDR2 YYDKDF (reference sequence). The J segment lost 6 bases and the V segment lost 4 bases, leaving 8 bases of the junction unmatched. The CDR3 contains 15 residues. The DNA for the CDR3 is TGTGCCACCAGCACCCGGACAGGGCACATCAATGAGCAGTTCTTC. It is translated as CATSTRTGHINEQFF.

The V call is TRBV11-2, the J call TRBJ2-2; the match to TRBD2 covers 12 bases. Germline V gives CDR1 SGHAT, CDR2 FQNNGV. CDR3 size: 16 residues. V trimming: 5 bases; J trimming: 7 bases; junction bases outside the gene matches: 8. The CDR3 bases are TGTGCCAGCAGCCCTGTACTAGCGGGAGGTGGCGGGGAGCTGTTTTTT. It translates to CASSPVLAGGGGELFF.

This clonotype was counted a few times. The chain couples TRBV6-1 to TRBJ2-6; no firm D call. This CDR3 spans 16 amino acids. Germline V lookup: CDR1 MNHNS, CDR2 SASEGT. Between the trimmed V and J ends, which lost 8 bases and 0 bases, there was a span of 14 bases. This chain's CDR3 is CASGPGRNSGANVLTF. The DNA for the CDR3 is TGTGCCAGCGGGCCAGGACGCAACTCTGGGGCCAACGTCCTGACTTTC.

This clonotype was recorded a few times. The J gene is TRBJ1-2, the V gene TRBV29-1; the D is unclear. This CDR3 is built from 11 residues. Trimming took 7 bases from V and 2 from J, leaving 8 bases between them. The V gene's germline CDR1 is SQVTM and CDR2 ANQGSEA. This chain's CDR3 is CSGTENYGYTF. As DNA, the CDR3 is TGCAGCGGGACTGAAAACTATGGCTACACCTTC.

The chain has TRBV19 and TRBJ2-1, with 8 bases fitting TRBD2. The CDR3 runs 13 residues. V shed 10 bases, J shed 5 bases, and the junction held 7 bases outside the gene matches. The germline CDR1 and CDR2 sequences are LNHDA and SQIVND (reference sequence). The DNA of the CDR3 is TGTGCCACCCGGGAGGGCCGGGACAATGAGCAGTTCTTC. Protein: CATREGRDNEQFF.

This clonotype turned up a few times. The V call is TRBV11-2, the J call TRBJ1-1; D possibly corresponds to TRBD1 (6 bases). The V gene's germline CDR1 is SGHAT and CDR2 FQNNGV. The CDR3 extends over 18 amino acids. The V end was cut by 1 base, the J end by 1 base, with 19 bases between. The CDR3 nucleotides are TGTGCCAGCAGCTTAGGGGCTATTCGGGGGGGCCAGAACACTGAAGCTTTCTTT. Its protein is CASSLGAIRGGQNTEAFF.

The chain is built from TRBV5-6 and TRBJ1-1, with 8 bases matching TRBD1. Trimming removed 5 bases from V and 4 bases from J; junction bases left unmatched: 10. The CDR3 is 15 residues long. Germline V gene sequence: CDR1 SGHDT, CDR2 YYEEEE. DNA of the CDR3: TGTGCCAGCAGTCGGGCTGACAGGGGCGTCACTGAAGCTTTCTTT. Translating it yields CASSRADRGVTEAFF. Combining the CDR3 with reference TRBV5-6 and TRBJ1-1 gives the whole variable domain DAGVTQSPTHLIKTRGQQVTLRCSPKSGHDTVSWYQQALGQGPQFIFQYYEEEERQRGNFPDRFSGHQFPNYSSELNVNALLLGDSALYLCASSRADRGVTEAFFGQGTRLTVV.